The next 21 T cell receptor beta chains were all read from a single sample in a study of T cell clonotyping in hematopoietic cell transplantation. Regarding time point: recipient sample about 28 days before transplant, after cytoreduction. The method was immunoSEQ multiplex PCR; TCRdb's version includes in-frame clones alone and lacks a portion of them. The sample consists of tens of thousands of clones, 90% to 97% of them appearing once. The source was peripheral blood mononuclear cells, collected before stem cell transplant. The receptors originated from a woman aged 50 to 60 with acute myeloid leukemia. Some clones in this sample may be carry-over from other donors' samples.

The rearrangement uses TRBV7-8 and TRBJ1-1, with D possibly matching TRBD1 (5 bases). This CDR3 has 16 amino acids. Germline CDR1 reads SGHVS; CDR2 reads FQNEAQ. Deletions cut 1 base from V and 4 bases from J, with 16 bases between. CDR3 sequence: CASSLGAGYGVTEAFF. CDR3 DNA: TGTGCCAGCAGCTTAGGGGCAGGGTACGGTGTCACTGAAGCTTTCTTT.

The gene calls are TRBV2 and TRBJ1-2; D may be TRBD1 (5 bases). The CDR3 has 14 residues. The V end was cut by 4 bases, the J end by 2 bases, with 11 bases between. From germline, CDR1 is SNHLY and CDR2 FYNNEI. The CDR3 DNA reads TGTGCCAGCAGTGCTCAGGGATGGAACTATGGCTACACCTTC. This translates into CASSAQGWNYGYTF.

The chain uses TRBV19 and TRBJ2-5; tentative D call: TRBD1 (5 bases). Trimming removed 6 bases at V and 2 bases at J, with 16 bases between. This CDR3 has 15 residues. The germline V gene encodes CDR1 LNHDA and CDR2 SQIVND (reference sequence). CDR3 bases: TGTGCCAGTAGCCCCCCCTATGGGGCGCAAGAGACCCAGTACTTC. Amino acids: CASSPPYGAQETQYF.

This chain connects TRBV19 to TRBJ2-2; 9 bases align to TRBD1. Trimming removed 9 bases from V and 4 bases from J; junction bases left unmatched: 6. Germline loops: CDR1 LNHDA, CDR2 SQIVND (reference sequence). This CDR3 has 14 residues. In DNA, the CDR3 is TGTGCCAGCTGGGACAGGGCGACCACCGGGGAGCTGTTTTTT. The encoded protein is CASWDRATTGELFF.

This clone was counted a single time. J is TRBJ2-7 and V is TRBV10-2; D is possibly TRBD1 (6 bases). This CDR3 contains 12 residues. The germline V gene has CDR1 WSHSY and CDR2 SAAADI. V lost 3 bases and J lost 10, with 13 bases in between. The CDR3 region has the DNA TGCGCCAGCAGTGACAGGGGAAAGGAACAGTACTTC. Residues: CASSDRGKEQYF.

This clone was detected once. The CDR3 sequence is CASSPGVGGTDTQYF. For the CDR3, the DNA is TGCGCCAGCAGCCCTGGGGTTGGTGGCACAGATACGCAGTATTTT. This chain joins TRBV5-1 and TRBJ2-3, with D hard to call. V lost 4 bases and J lost 1, with 13 bases in between. Germline V lookup: CDR1 SGHRS, CDR2 YFSETQ. This CDR3 is 15 amino acids long.

The chain uses TRBV5-1 and TRBJ2-7; TRBD1 aligns across 9 bases. The CDR3 extends over 15 amino acids. The V gene's germline CDR1 is SGHRS and CDR2 YFSETQ. J was trimmed by 4 bases and V by 0 bases; bases with no gene match: 5. The CDR3 nucleotides are TGCGCCAGCAGCTTGGACGGGACAGGGAAATACGAGCAGTACTTC. Translation gives CASSLDGTGKYEQYF.

Points on this clone: The junction differs from germline at one of its ends, possibly a read error. This rearrangement joins TRBV28 to TRBJ1-2; weak D call: TRBD1 (6 bases). The CDR3 has 11 amino acids. Germline loops: CDR1 MDHEN, CDR2 SYDVKM. Here the CDR3 reads CASSLRQALNF. Written as DNA, the CDR3 is TGTGCCAGCAGTTTGAGACAGGCCCTCAACTTC.

The genes are TRBV7-9 and TRBJ1-6; D might be TRBD1 (5 bases). Germline lookup yields CDR1 SEHNR and CDR2 FQNEAQ (reference sequence). The CDR3 is 15 residues long. Trimming took 2 bases from V and 5 from J, leaving 10 bases between them. The CDR3 protein is CASSLMGPNNSPLHF. DNA for the CDR3: TGTGCCAGCAGCTTAATGGGACCGAATAATTCACCCCTCCACTTT.

J is TRBJ1-2 and V is TRBV10-3; 11 bases align to TRBD1. Germline V gene sequence: CDR1 ENHRY, CDR2 SYGVKD. This CDR3 has 13 amino acids. V trimming: 10 bases; J trimming: 4 bases; junction bases outside the gene matches: 5. The CDR3 here is CATTGTGGYGYTF. For the CDR3, the DNA is TGTGCCACGACCGGGACAGGGGGCTATGGCTACACCTTC.

The J gene is TRBJ2-2, the V gene TRBV7-3, with 10 bases lining up with TRBD1. Germline V gene sequence: CDR1 SGHTA, CDR2 FQGTGA. The junction had 4 bases not matched to a gene; V was cut back by 5 bases and J by 4 bases. The CDR3 sequence is 15 residues long. The DNA of the CDR3 is TGTGCCAGCAGCAAGGGACAGGGGAGCACCGGGGAGCTGTTTTTT. Protein sequence: CASSKGQGSTGELFF.

J is TRBJ2-7 and V is TRBV5-4; D unresolved. The CDR3 runs 14 residues. Trimming left V 0 bases short and J 1 base short, with 8 bases between. Per germline, CDR1 SGHNT and CDR2 YYREEE (reference sequence). This CDR3 is CASSLEQISYEQYF. The CDR3 coding sequence is TGTGCCAGCAGCTTGGAGCAGATATCCTACGAGCAGTACTTC.

The chain combines TRBV4-1 with TRBJ1-1; unclear D gene. Trimming removed 0 bases from V and 11 bases from J, with 13 bases in between. CDR3 length: 13 residues. Germline CDR1 is MGHRA and CDR2 is YSYEKL. CDR3 DNA sequence: TGCGCCAGCAGCCAAGAACTTGGCTTCCAGGCTTTCTTT. Residues: CASSQELGFQAFF.

The chain uses TRBV6-1 and TRBJ1-3, with D hard to call. Per the germline V gene, CDR1 is MNHNS and CDR2 is SASEGT. The CDR3 sequence is 15 residues long. Between the trimmed V and J ends, which lost 5 bases and 0 bases, there was a span of 11 bases. The CDR3 DNA is TGTGCCAGCAGTTTGGACCGCATCTCTGGAAACACCATATATTTT. Protein: CASSLDRISGNTIYF.

This chain connects TRBV28 to TRBJ2-1; D call uncertain. The CDR3 runs 13 residues. Germline-derived CDR1 and CDR2 are MDHEN and SYDVKM. Trimming took off 4 bases at V and 7 bases at J, with 11 bases between the two ends. DNA for the CDR3: TGTGCCAGCAGTTACCCTCATTCGAATGAGCAGTTCTTC. This translates into CASSYPHSNEQFF.

This chain uses TRBV28 with TRBJ2-7; 9 bases are shared with TRBD1. With 2 bases clipped from V and 1 base from J, the junction kept 15 bases outside the gene matches. Germline V lookup: CDR1 MDHEN, CDR2 SYDVKM. This CDR3 region has 19 residues. Here the CDR3 reads CASSLVNPGQGIRSYEQYF. The CDR3 nucleotides are TGTGCCAGCAGTTTAGTCAATCCGGGACAGGGAATAAGGTCCTACGAGCAGTACTTC.

The rearrangement joins TRBV6-1 to TRBJ1-2; D perhaps matches TRBD1 (5 bases). V was shortened by 4 bases and J by 8 bases, with 11 bases between the two germline ends. This CDR3 is built from 12 residues. CDR1 and CDR2 from the germline V gene are MNHNS and SASEGT. This CDR3 is CASSGPGDGYTF. The CDR3 DNA sequence: TGTGCCAGCAGTGGCCCGGGGGACGGCTACACCTTC.

The CDR3 nucleotides read TGTGCCAGCAGCACCAGACAGGGGAGCGAAAAACTGTTTTTT. Translated, it gives CASSTRQGSEKLFF. The chain couples TRBV7-6 to TRBJ1-4; 8 bases match TRBD1. Per the germline V gene, CDR1 is SGHVS and CDR2 is FNYEAQ. V lost 5 bases, J lost 8 bases, and 7 bases stayed unmatched. CDR3 length equals 14 residues. The whole variable domain, filled in from reference TRBV7-6 and TRBJ1-4, reads GAGVSQSPRYKVTKRGQDVALRCDPISGHVSLYWYRQALGQGPEFLTYFNYEAQQDKSGLPNDRFSAERPEGSISTLTIQRTEQRDSAMYRCASSTRQGSEKLFFGSGTQLSVL.

The J gene is TRBJ1-1, the V gene TRBV2; 8 bases line up with TRBD1. The CDR3 length is 14 residues. Germline assignment: CDR1 SNHLY and CDR2 FYNNEI. V shed 6 bases and J 6 bases; nucleotides not matched to a gene: 9. The CDR3 DNA reads TGTGCCAGCAGGGGAACCGACAGGGGTGCTGAAGCTTTCTTT. This codes for CASRGTDRGAEAFF.

The gene calls are TRBV25-1 and TRBJ1-2; D may be TRBD1 (6 bases). Trimming pared 0 bases from V and 2 bases from J, leaving 10 bases between. CDR1 and CDR2 from the germline V gene are MGHDK and SYGVNS. CDR3 length: 15 amino acids. CDR3 sequence reads: CASSEYVTGNYGYTF. For the CDR3, the DNA is TGTGCCAGCAGTGAATACGTTACAGGGAACTATGGCTACACCTTC.

The chain joins TRBV5-6 to TRBJ2-7; no definite D call. Germline assignment: CDR1 SGHDT and CDR2 YYEEEE. Trimming left V 2 bases short and J 2 bases short, with 14 bases between. This CDR3 is built from 15 residues. The CDR3 DNA sequence: TGTGCCAGCAGCTTAGATTACAGTCGTACCTACGAGCAGTACTTC. This translates into CASSLDYSRTYEQYF.